This TCR beta chain was sequenced during a study of Graves' ophthalmopathy and Graves' hyperthyroidism. Study information: Researchers obtained peripheral blood at initial diagnosis, before any treatment had begun.

As the template, RNA transcripts were used to amplify TCR beta CDR3 regions. The library came from an HTBI-primed first-round RT-PCR and a second-round multiplex PCR. MiXCR, run by TCRdb on the multiplex PCR reads, gives a single entry per CDR3 protein. The sample includes 350,000 to 400,000 distinct CDR3 sequences, about 16% of them seen just once. This clonotype was picked up many times. The CDR3 length is 15 residues. With 3 bases removed from V and 0 bases from J, the gap between germline ends came to 9 bases. Patients in the hyperthyroidism group, adults aged 18 to 65, were newly diagnosed, under 2 months' duration.

The specimen sequenced was peripheral blood. The V and J genes are TRBV12-3 or TRBV12-4 and TRBJ2-4; D might be TRBD2 (6 bases). This clonotype originated in a woman between 18 and 30 years old with stable Graves' hyperthyroidism. CDR3 DNA sequence: TGTGCCAGCAGTTTGGAGGGGCTAGCCAAAAACATTCAGTACTTC. It translates to CASSLEGLAKNIQYF.